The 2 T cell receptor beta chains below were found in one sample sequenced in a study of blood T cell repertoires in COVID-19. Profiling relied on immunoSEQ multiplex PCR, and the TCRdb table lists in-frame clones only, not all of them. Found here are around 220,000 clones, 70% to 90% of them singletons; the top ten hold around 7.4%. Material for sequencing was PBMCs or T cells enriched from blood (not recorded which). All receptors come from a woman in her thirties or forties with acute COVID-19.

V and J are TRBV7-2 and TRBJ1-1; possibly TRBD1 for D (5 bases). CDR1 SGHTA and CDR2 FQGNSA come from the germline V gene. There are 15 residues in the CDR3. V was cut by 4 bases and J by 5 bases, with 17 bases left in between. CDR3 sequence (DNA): TGTGCCAGCAGCTCATCCGCAGGGAGGCGAACTGAAGCTTTCTTT. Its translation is CASSSSAGRRTEAFF.

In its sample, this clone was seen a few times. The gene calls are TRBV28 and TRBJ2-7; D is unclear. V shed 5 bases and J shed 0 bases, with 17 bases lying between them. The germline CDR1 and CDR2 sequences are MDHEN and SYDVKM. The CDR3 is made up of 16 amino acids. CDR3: CASSIPGSQSSYEQYF. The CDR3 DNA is TGTGCCAGCAGTATACCCGGGTCCCAGAGCTCCTACGAGCAGTACTTC.